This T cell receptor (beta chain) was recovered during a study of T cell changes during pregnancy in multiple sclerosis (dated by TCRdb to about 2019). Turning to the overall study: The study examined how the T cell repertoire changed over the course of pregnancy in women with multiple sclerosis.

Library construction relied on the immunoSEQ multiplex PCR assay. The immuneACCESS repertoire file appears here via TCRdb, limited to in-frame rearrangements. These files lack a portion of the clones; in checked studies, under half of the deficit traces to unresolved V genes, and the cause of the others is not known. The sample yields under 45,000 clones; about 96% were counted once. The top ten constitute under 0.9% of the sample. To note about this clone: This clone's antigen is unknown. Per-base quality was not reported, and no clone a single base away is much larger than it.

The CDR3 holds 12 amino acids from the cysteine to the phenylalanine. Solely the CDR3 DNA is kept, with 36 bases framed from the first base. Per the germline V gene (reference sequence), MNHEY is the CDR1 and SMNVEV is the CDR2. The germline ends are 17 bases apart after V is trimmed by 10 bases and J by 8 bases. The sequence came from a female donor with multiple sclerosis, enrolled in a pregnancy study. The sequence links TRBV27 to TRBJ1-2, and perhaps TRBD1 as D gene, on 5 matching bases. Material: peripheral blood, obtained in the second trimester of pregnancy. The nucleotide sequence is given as TGTGCCACCCGGACGGGGGAAGTCGGCTACACCTTC. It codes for CATRTGEVGYTF.